This T cell receptor (beta chain) was sequenced in a study of spatial heterogeneity in lung cancer. On the study more broadly: Every unique TCR and UMI combination, on average, appeared more than ten times in raw reads.

Study-wide results and limits: Tracking of tumor mutation counts was seen in expanded intratumoral alpha and beta TCR counts.

TCRdb re-derived calls from the 5' RACE reads in MiXCR, one entry per CDR3 protein. In the table there are about 6,000 distinct CDR3 sequences, approximately 9.1% of which are singletons. The CDR3 extends over 13 amino acids. V lost 0 bases to trimming and J lost 4 bases, with 9 bases between them. Germline V gives CDR1 DFQATT, CDR2 SNEGSKA (reference sequence). This clonotype is medium-sized within its sample. Its target is not known. Time point denoted: sample taken at primary tumor resection. The V gene is TRBV20-1, the J gene TRBJ1-2; no firm D call. This sample comprised lung tumor tissue, obtained at surgery. The receptor was derived from a female donor with early-stage non-small cell lung cancer. CDR3 loop: CSARDFSGYGYTF. CDR3 nucleotide sequence: TGCAGTGCTAGAGATTTTAGTGGCTATGGCTACACCTTC.